This TCR beta chain was recorded in a study of T cell changes during pregnancy in multiple sclerosis. Only in-frame clones appear in the TCRdb table, and some are missing; sequencing was by immunoSEQ multiplex PCR. The sample yields approximately 59,000 clones, approximately 90% seen once. The germline CDR1 and CDR2 sequences are SGHDT and YYEEEE. The CDR3 loop spans 15 amino acids. V dropped 0 bases and J dropped 2 bases, with 12 bases sitting between them. Source: peripheral blood, taken in the third trimester of pregnancy. The genes are TRBV5-6 and TRBJ2-7; D is uncertain. The sequence was collected from a female donor in good health, enrolled as a control in a pregnancy study. CDR3: CASSLVRFQAYEQYF. In nucleotides, the CDR3 is TGTGCCAGCAGCTTGGTACGGTTTCAGGCCTACGAGCAGTACTTC.